A selection of T cell receptor beta chains follows, all from one sample in a study of T cell responses to AZD1222 COVID-19 vaccine. Repertoires were generated with immunoSEQ multiplex PCR, while TCRdb's copy carries only in-frame clones and drops some. This table holds 85,000 or so clones, around nine tenths found once. Here the sequenced sample was peripheral blood, taken 28 days after the second AZD1222 dose. Every receptor here comes from an adult who received the AZD1222 COVID-19 vaccine. The CDR3 runs from the conserved cysteine through the conserved F or W. D genes are given only for firm matches. Clone size is stated in some rows and not others, as once, few, many or a class when expanded.

D gene: TRBD2
clone size: -
V gene: TRBV6-6
J gene: TRBJ2-5
CDR3 DNA: TGTGCCAGCAGTTACGGACTAGCGGGGACCCAGTACTTC
CDR3 protein: CASSYGLAGTQYF

D gene: TRBD2
clone size: -
V gene: TRBV5-4
J gene: TRBJ2-7
CDR3 DNA: TGTGCCAGCAGCGTTGCTAGCGGGCCTTCCTACGAGCAGTACTTC
CDR3 protein: CASSVASGPSYEQYF

D gene: -
clone size: -
V gene: TRBV6-1
J gene: TRBJ2-2
CDR3 DNA: TGTGCCAGCAGTGAGCACAGGGACCCCGGGGAGCTGTTTTTT
CDR3 protein: CASSEHRDPGELFF

D gene: -
clone size: -
V gene: TRBV5-1
J gene: TRBJ2-1
CDR3 DNA: TGCGCCAGCAGCTTGGTCGAGGGGAATGAGCAGTTCTTC
CDR3 protein: CASSLVEGNEQFF

D gene: -
clone size: -
V gene: TRBV6-5
J gene: TRBJ2-3
CDR3 DNA: TGTGCCACCCTTGGCCAGGGAACAGATACGCAGTATTTT
CDR3 protein: CATLGQGTDTQYF

D gene: TRBD1
clone size: -
V gene: TRBV6-2/TRBV6-3
J gene: TRBJ1-2
CDR3 DNA: TGTGCCAGCAGCAGGGGACAGGGATTTAACTATGGCTACACCTTC
CDR3 protein: CASSRGQGFNYGYTF

D gene: -
clone size: -
V gene: TRBV28
J gene: TRBJ2-4
CDR3 DNA: TGTGCCAGCACCCTAGGGAGCATAGGCATTCAGTACTTC
CDR3 protein: CASTLGSIGIQYF

D gene: TRBD1
clone size: -
V gene: TRBV5-6
J gene: TRBJ1-1
CDR3 DNA: TGTGCCAGCAGCTGGGGGGGACAGGGCCAAACTGAAGCTTTCTTT
CDR3 protein: CASSWGGQGQTEAFF

D gene: TRBD1
clone size: -
V gene: TRBV3-1/TRBV3-2
J gene: TRBJ1-1
CDR3 DNA: TGTGCCAGCAGCGCTCGGGACAGGGGCACTGAAGCTTTCTTT
CDR3 protein: CASSARDRGTEAFF

D gene: -
clone size: -
V gene: TRBV2
J gene: TRBJ1-2
CDR3 DNA: TGTGCCAGCAGTGTTGTCTATGGCTACACCTTC
CDR3 protein: CASSVVYGYTF

D gene: -
clone size: -
V gene: TRBV28
J gene: TRBJ2-7
CDR3 DNA: TGTGCCAGCAGTTTCCACTTGGGGCAGGTCTACGAGCAGTACTTC
CDR3 protein: CASSFHLGQVYEQYF

D gene: TRBD1
clone size: -
V gene: TRBV5-1
J gene: TRBJ2-7
CDR3 DNA: TGCGCCAGCAGCCCCGTGGGGGCAGGGGGCCTAAACGAGCAGTACTTC
CDR3 protein: CASSPVGAGGLNEQYF

D gene: TRBD1
clone size: -
V gene: TRBV2
J gene: TRBJ2-5
CDR3 DNA: TGTGCCAGCAGTCGGGACAGAAAAGAGACCCAGTACTTC
CDR3 protein: CASSRDRKETQYF

D gene: -
clone size: -
V gene: TRBV6-6
J gene: TRBJ1-5
CDR3 DNA: TGTGCCAGCAGTTCCCGGACAGATTATAGCAATCAGCCCCAGCATTTT
CDR3 protein: CASSSRTDYSNQPQHF

D gene: -
clone size: -
V gene: TRBV4-2
J gene: TRBJ1-1
CDR3 DNA: TGTGCCAGCAGACAAACAGGGTACGGGTTGAACACTGAAGCTTTCTTT
CDR3 protein: CASRQTGYGLNTEAFF

D gene: -
clone size: -
V gene: TRBV7-3
J gene: TRBJ2-3
CDR3 DNA: TGTGCCAGCAGCTCCCGACTGATAGATACGCAGTATTTT
CDR3 protein: CASSSRLIDTQYF

D gene: TRBD1
clone size: once
V gene: TRBV27
J gene: TRBJ1-1
CDR3 DNA: TGTGCCAGCAGTTTAGGGACAGGGCCGAGCACTGAAGCTTTCTTT
CDR3 protein: CASSLGTGPSTEAFF

D gene: -
clone size: -
V gene: TRBV19
J gene: TRBJ2-4
CDR3 DNA: TGTGCCAGCTTTGATAGACTTGGCATTCAGTACTTC
CDR3 protein: CASFDRLGIQYF

D gene: -
clone size: -
V gene: TRBV24-1
J gene: TRBJ2-3
CDR3 DNA: TGTGCCACCAGTGACCCATTAGATACGCAGTATTTT
CDR3 protein: CATSDPLDTQYF

D gene: -
clone size: -
V gene: TRBV5-4
J gene: TRBJ2-1
CDR3 DNA: TGTGCCAGCAGCTTGAGTACAGGCTCCTACAATGAGCAGTTCTTC
CDR3 protein: CASSLSTGSYNEQFF

D gene: -
clone size: -
V gene: TRBV6-6
J gene: TRBJ2-2
CDR3 DNA: TGTGCCAGCAGTCCTCGACGGGGGCTAGCGGACACCGGGGAGCTGTTTTTT
CDR3 protein: CASSPRRGLADTGELFF

D gene: -
clone size: once
V gene: TRBV3-1/TRBV3-2
J gene: TRBJ1-5
CDR3 DNA: TGTGCCAGCAGCCAAGACGTGTATTCTTGGCCCCAGCATTTT
CDR3 protein: CASSQDVYSWPQHF

D gene: -
clone size: once
V gene: TRBV9
J gene: TRBJ1-6
CDR3 DNA: TGTGCCAGCAGTGCGATTTATAATTCACCCCTCCACTTT
CDR3 protein: CASSAIYNSPLHF

D gene: TRBD2
clone size: -
V gene: TRBV30
J gene: TRBJ2-7
CDR3 DNA: TGTGCCTGGAGTGTAGGACTAGCGGGAGGGACCTACGAGCAGTACTTC
CDR3 protein: CAWSVGLAGGTYEQYF

D gene: -
clone size: -
V gene: TRBV19
J gene: TRBJ2-3
CDR3 DNA: TGTGCCAGTAGTACACGGGGGCGTACAGATACGCAGTATTTT
CDR3 protein: CASSTRGRTDTQYF

D gene: -
clone size: once
V gene: TRBV3-1/TRBV3-2
J gene: TRBJ1-4
CDR3 DNA: TGTGCCAGCAGCCCCTCGGGGGCGCGTGAAAAACTGTTTTTT
CDR3 protein: CASSPSGAREKLFF

D gene: -
clone size: -
V gene: TRBV2
J gene: TRBJ1-5
CDR3 DNA: TGTGCCAGCCGGGACCCGGGTAATCAGCCCCAGCATTTT
CDR3 protein: CASRDPGNQPQHF

D gene: -
clone size: -
V gene: TRBV5-1
J gene: TRBJ2-7
CDR3 DNA: TGCGCCAGCAATGTTCTACAGGGACAATTTGGCGAGCAGTACTTC
CDR3 protein: CASNVLQGQFGEQYF

D gene: -
clone size: -
V gene: TRBV7-3
J gene: TRBJ2-1
CDR3 DNA: TGTGCCAGCAGCCCTTTGGGCAGGGATATTTTAAGCTCCTACAATGAGCAGTTCTTC
CDR3 protein: CASSPLGRDILSSYNEQFF

D gene: -
clone size: -
V gene: TRBV2
J gene: TRBJ1-1
CDR3 DNA: TGTGCCAGCAGGGGGGGTCAGGACACTGAAGCTTTCTTT
CDR3 protein: CASRGGQDTEAFF

D gene: TRBD1
clone size: -
V gene: TRBV10-1
J gene: TRBJ2-1
CDR3 DNA: TGCGCCAGCAGGGCCGATGTGACAGGGAAGTACAATGAGCAGTTCTTC
CDR3 protein: CASRADVTGKYNEQFF

D gene: -
clone size: -
V gene: TRBV7-9
J gene: TRBJ2-7
CDR3 DNA: TGTGCCAGCAGTTCGGACAGCGGCTACGAGCAGTACTTC
CDR3 protein: CASSSDSGYEQYF

D gene: TRBD1
clone size: -
V gene: TRBV12-5
J gene: TRBJ1-3
CDR3 DNA: TGTGCTAGTGGCCAAACAGGGGTACGGAACCGCTCTGGAAACACCATATATTTT
CDR3 protein: CASGQTGVRNRSGNTIYF

D gene: -
clone size: -
V gene: TRBV5-1
J gene: TRBJ2-5
CDR3 DNA: TGCGCCAGCAGCCTTCAGGGGAGGGTCGAGACCCAGTACTTC
CDR3 protein: CASSLQGRVETQYF

D gene: -
clone size: -
V gene: TRBV5-1
J gene: TRBJ1-4
CDR3 DNA: TGCGCCAGCAGTTTTGGCGCGGCAACTAATGAAAAACTGTTTTTT
CDR3 protein: CASSFGAATNEKLFF

D gene: TRBD2
clone size: -
V gene: TRBV5-1
J gene: TRBJ2-7
CDR3 DNA: TGCGCCAGCAGCTCCACCCCTAGCGGGAGCCTTTACGAGCAGTACTTC
CDR3 protein: CASSSTPSGSLYEQYF

D gene: TRBD2
clone size: few
V gene: TRBV4-2
J gene: TRBJ2-7
CDR3 DNA: TGTGCCAGCAGCCTGGGACTAGCGGAGACCTACGAGCAGTACTTC
CDR3 protein: CASSLGLAETYEQYF

D gene: TRBD1
clone size: -
V gene: TRBV24-1
J gene: TRBJ2-3
CDR3 DNA: TGTGCCACCAGTGATTCCCGACAGGGGGTTCCAGATACGCAGTATTTT
CDR3 protein: CATSDSRQGVPDTQYF

D gene: TRBD1
clone size: -
V gene: TRBV10-1
J gene: TRBJ2-1
CDR3 DNA: TGCGCCCAGGGGGCCGACCCCCCCTACAATGAGCAGTTCTTC
CDR3 protein: CAQGADPPYNEQFF

D gene: -
clone size: -
V gene: TRBV18
J gene: TRBJ1-2
CDR3 DNA: TGTGCCAGCTCACCACCCACCTACCCCACTGGCTACACCTTC
CDR3 protein: CASSPPTYPTGYTF

D gene: -
clone size: -
V gene: TRBV19
J gene: TRBJ1-1
CDR3 DNA: TGTGCCAGTAGAGTCGGGGGCGGGGGCTATACTGAAGCTTTCTTT
CDR3 protein: CASRVGGGGYTEAFF

D gene: TRBD1
clone size: -
V gene: TRBV5-8
J gene: TRBJ1-4
CDR3 DNA: TGTGCCAGCAGCCCGCTCCGGGACAGGTTCGAAAAACTGTTTTTT
CDR3 protein: CASSPLRDRFEKLFF

D gene: -
clone size: -
V gene: TRBV5-6
J gene: TRBJ1-4
CDR3 DNA: TGTGCCAGCAGCCTCAGGCAGGGCGCGAGTGAAAAACTGTTTTTT
CDR3 protein: CASSLRQGASEKLFF

D gene: -
clone size: once
V gene: TRBV7-8
J gene: TRBJ1-2
CDR3 DNA: TGTGCCAGCAGCTTAGCTTATAAGGGACCGGTTGGCTATGGCTACACCTTC
CDR3 protein: CASSLAYKGPVGYGYTF

D gene: TRBD1
clone size: once
V gene: TRBV6-6
J gene: TRBJ2-1
CDR3 DNA: TGTGCCAGCATAATTCGACAGGGAAGATCCTACAATGAGCAGTTCTTC
CDR3 protein: CASIIRQGRSYNEQFF

D gene: -
clone size: -
V gene: TRBV6-5
J gene: TRBJ2-3
CDR3 DNA: TGTGCCAGCAGTTACGCCCCTTCAGATACGCAGTATTTT
CDR3 protein: CASSYAPSDTQYF

D gene: -
clone size: -
V gene: TRBV18
J gene: TRBJ1-1
CDR3 DNA: TGTGCCAGCTCACCCTCGGTCGGGGGTAGGGACACTGAAGCTTTCTTT
CDR3 protein: CASSPSVGGRDTEAFF

D gene: TRBD2
clone size: -
V gene: TRBV4-1
J gene: TRBJ2-5
CDR3 DNA: TGCGCCAGCAGCTCCGCAGCGGGAGGGCCCGGTGAGACCCAGTACTTC
CDR3 protein: CASSSAAGGPGETQYF

D gene: -
clone size: -
V gene: TRBV10-3
J gene: TRBJ2-5
CDR3 DNA: TGTGCCATCAGTGAGCGGCGGGGCAGCGGAGAGACCCAGTACTTC
CDR3 protein: CAISERRGSGETQYF

D gene: -
clone size: -
V gene: TRBV7-3
J gene: TRBJ1-2
CDR3 DNA: TGTGCCAGCAGCTTAGGACAGAACTATGGCTACACCTTC
CDR3 protein: CASSLGQNYGYTF

D gene: -
clone size: -
V gene: TRBV5-1
J gene: TRBJ1-5
CDR3 DNA: TGCGCCAGCGCCTTGAGAGACCCTTTCTATCAGCCCCAGCATTTT
CDR3 protein: CASALRDPFYQPQHF

D gene: TRBD1
clone size: -
V gene: TRBV11-2
J gene: TRBJ2-5
CDR3 DNA: TGTGCCAGCAGCTCTAGAGTTGGGACAGGGGGAGGGGAGACCCAGTACTTC
CDR3 protein: CASSSRVGTGGGETQYF

D gene: TRBD1
clone size: -
V gene: TRBV3-1/TRBV3-2
J gene: TRBJ1-1
CDR3 DNA: TGTGCCAGCAGCCAGCCGACAGGGGGGCTCACTGAAGCTTTCTTT
CDR3 protein: CASSQPTGGLTEAFF

D gene: -
clone size: -
V gene: TRBV4-1
J gene: TRBJ2-5
CDR3 DNA: TGCGCCAGCAGCACCTCAGGCCGGGAGACCCAGTACTTC
CDR3 protein: CASSTSGRETQYF